The entry that follows covers one T cell receptor (beta chain) sequence. The data were taken from a study of blood T cell repertoires in COVID-19. Profiling relied on immunoSEQ multiplex PCR, and the TCRdb table lists in-frame clones only, not all of them. The sample consists of more than 200,000 clones, 65% to 90% of them appearing once. Germline V lookup: CDR1 SGHRS, CDR2 YFSETQ. The CDR3 runs to 17 residues. V lost 2 bases and J 0 bases, leaving 15 bases between the germline ends. Sequencing was performed on PBMCs or T cells enriched from blood (not recorded which). The chain joins TRBV5-1 to TRBJ2-1, with no clear D. This TCR was recovered from a man in his forties who had recovered from COVID-19. The CDR3 is CASSFRLGETSYNEQFF. CDR3 coding DNA: TGCGCCAGCAGCTTCCGCTTGGGCGAAACCTCCTACAATGAGCAGTTCTTC.